This TCR beta chain was identified during a study of T cell responses to AZD1222 COVID-19 vaccine (dated by TCRdb to 2020 to 2023). General notes on the study: AZD1222 recipients given second doses at about 4 weeks or at about 12 weeks were pooled, since spike-specific TCR depth and breadth were not found to differ between the two schedules. A total of about 230 trial participants underwent TCR sequencing, of whom around 200 received two doses of AZD1222 and about 25 received two doses of the MenACWY control vaccine. Trial participants were enrolled by age into subgroups of 18-55, 56-69 and 70-plus years, and 148, 28 and 57 TCR-sequenced participants, respectively, were included in these subgroups.

On this clone: What this receptor recognizes is not known. A read error may account for a junction end that differs from germline.

Beyond this particular receptor, the publication reports: Reportedly, almost half of the unique spike-specific TCRs recognized epitopes lying outside the regions that are mutated in the B.1.351 and B.1.1.7 variants. Vaccine-associated CD4 TCRs spanned the whole spike protein, with dominant responses in regions 160-218 and 743-854. Participants were mostly white British and included more females than males, and it was suggested by the authors that clonal diversity may have been underestimated. After two AZD1222 doses, both the breadth and the depth of spike-specific TCRs were significantly higher than at day 0 and than in MenACWY recipients. No day 14 peak-response samples were available, so repertoires were characterized only after the peak T cell response. Conclusions about previously exposed vaccinees are limited because only a handful of AZD1222 recipients were SARS-CoV-2 seropositive at baseline. The 56-69-year group was small, and its depth increase did not reach significance, likely because of low power.

Reading the label with the study, this specimen's time point is: baseline before first vaccination. The vaccinee samples were drawn from two UK trials, COV001 and COV002, one of which was a single-blind randomized controlled phase 2/3 trial testing AZD1222 (ChAdOx1 nCoV-19) in healthy adults. For TCRbeta chain sequencing, PBMC samples were collected from trial participants at day 0 and at day 28 after the second dose. The CDR3 regions of human TCRbeta chains were subjected to immunosequencing. The authors processed their data as follows. TCRs in the repertoires were compared against a reference library of SARS-CoV-2-specific TCRs that had been generated with the MIRA antigen-specificity platform. Breadth was defined as the fraction of unique TCRs that were SARS-CoV-2-associated. Depth was defined as the fraction of total T cells that were SARS-CoV-2-associated. Using the MIRA data, each spike-specific TCR was assigned both to the spike region to which the TCR was reactive and to a CD4 or CD8 class. Log10-transformed breadth and depth values were compared by one-way ANOVA with Sidak's multiple comparisons tests. TCRdb limited this immuneACCESS table to in-frame rearrangements with V and J called. A share of clones is missing; checked studies link under half to unresolved V genes, and the rest is unexplained. The DNA was the basis for D and trimming; V, J and clone size are from that table. The sample has around 120,000 clones on record, around 86% of them singletons. Approximately 1.2% of the sample is held by the ten biggest clonotypes.

The source was peripheral blood, collected on day 0 of AZD1222 vaccination. This sequence originates from an adult in good health.

The base sequence is TGTGCCAGCAGCCTAGCGGGCAGCTCCTACGAGCAGTACTTC. This codes for CASSLAGSSYEQYF. This receptor chain uses TRBV7-8 and TRBJ2-7, and TRBD2 matches 8 of the central bases. Via the germline V gene, CDR1 is SGHVS and CDR2 FQNEAQ. The CDR3 runs 14 amino acids, cysteine and phenylalanine included. Left in the record is the CDR3 DNA by itself, 42 bases read in frame from the first base. This CDR3, with the reference TRBV7-8 and TRBJ2-7 proteins standing in past its ends, gives the full variable domain GAGVSQSPRYKVAKRGQDVALRCDPISGHVSLFWYQQALGQGPEFLTYFQNEAQLDKSGLPSDRFFAERPEGSVSTLKIQRTQQEDSAVYLCASSLAGSSYEQYFGPGTRLTVT.